The 9 T cell receptor beta chains given below trace back to one sample, sequenced in a study of cytomegalovirus exposure and HLA in healthy donors. PCR primers comprised 60 Vbeta and 13 Jbeta primers. TCRdb's table, derived via immunoSEQ multiplex PCR, lists solely in-frame clones and lacks some. The top ten hold about 10% of the sample, which has 55,000 to 65,000 clones, about 85% seen once. Sequenced input: PBMCs. The receptors stem from a female donor in good health and CMV-seronegative.

The J gene is TRBJ2-3, the V gene TRBV4-3; D unclear. Germline lookup yields CDR1 LGHNA and CDR2 YSLEER. This CDR3 region has 15 residues. V was cut by 5 bases and J by 2 bases, with 14 bases left in between. The CDR3 reads CASSSYGRVTDTQYF. The CDR3 DNA follows: TGCGCCAGCAGCTCGTATGGTCGGGTCACAGATACGCAGTATTTT.

The V gene is TRBV27, the J gene TRBJ2-6; D is ambiguous. Trimming left V 6 bases short and J 4 bases short, with 7 bases between. The CDR3 runs 13 residues. Germline loops: CDR1 MNHEY, CDR2 SMNVEV (reference sequence). CDR3 DNA: TGTGCCAGCAGAACAACAGGGGCCAACGTCCTGACTTTC. Translated, it gives CASRTTGANVLTF.

The table lists this clone with a count of one. The genes are TRBV19 and TRBJ2-5; the D gene is possibly TRBD1 (6 bases). The V end lost 5 bases, the J end lost 5 bases, and 18 bases lay between the germline ends. The CDR3 sequence is 15 residues long. The germline V gene has CDR1 LNHDA and CDR2 SQIVND (reference sequence). The CDR3 bases are TGTGCCAGTAGTGCCCGACAGGTGTCGTTCGAGACCCAGTACTTC. As protein: CASSARQVSFETQYF.

The rearrangement joins TRBV6-6 to TRBJ1-5; unclear D gene. This CDR3 has 11 amino acids. Trimming removed 4 bases at V and 8 bases at J, with 6 bases between. Germline V CDR1 and CDR2: MNHNY, SVGAGI (reference sequence). This chain's CDR3 is CASSSFEPQHF. CDR3 bases: TGTGCCAGCAGTTCTTTTGAGCCCCAGCATTTT.

This chain uses TRBV6-4 with TRBJ2-3; 8 nucleotides align to TRBD1. CDR3 length equals 14 residues. The junction had 3 bases not matched to a gene; V was cut back by 5 bases and J by 2 bases. CDR1 is MRHNA and CDR2 is SNTAGT in the germline V gene. The CDR3 spells CASSRQGFTDTQYF. The CDR3 DNA sequence: TGTGCCAGCAGTCGACAGGGGTTCACAGATACGCAGTATTTT.

The CDR3 sequence is CATSESRQGPYEQYF. CDR3 sequence (DNA): TGTGCCACCAGTGAATCCCGGCAGGGGCCCTACGAGCAGTACTTC. This sequence joins TRBV15 and TRBJ2-7; perhaps TRBD1 as D (6 bases). V lost 6 bases and J 2 bases, leaving 17 bases between the germline ends. The CDR3 covers 15 residues. Germline V CDR1 and CDR2: LNHNV, YYDKDF (reference sequence).

The chain joins TRBV29-1 to TRBJ2-1, with 8 bases lining up with TRBD2. The CDR3 covers 13 residues. Germline lookup yields CDR1 SQVTM and CDR2 ANQGSEA. V was pared by 7 bases and J by 0 bases, with 2 bases of the junction left unmatched. The CDR3 DNA reads TGCAGCGGGGGGACTAGCTCCTACAATGAGCAGTTCTTC. Residues: CSGGTSSYNEQFF.

V gene TRBV19 combines with J gene TRBJ2-7; 10 nucleotides agree with TRBD1. Germline-derived CDR1 and CDR2 are LNHDA and SQIVND (reference sequence). This CDR3 has 13 residues. Trimming cost V 7 bases and J 4 bases; bases outside gene matches: 4. The CDR3 loop reads CASMRGQGYEQYF. As DNA, the CDR3 is TGTGCCAGTATGAGGGGACAGGGGTACGAGCAGTACTTC.

V and J are TRBV28 and TRBJ2-7, with a tentative D call TRBD1 (7 bases). CDR1 is MDHEN and CDR2 is SYDVKM in the germline V gene. V was cut by 3 bases and J by 4 bases, with 13 bases left in between. The CDR3 extends over 14 amino acids. The CDR3 nucleotides are TGTGCCAGCAGTTTTAGGAGGGGGCGATACGAGCAGTACTTC. Translated, it gives CASSFRRGRYEQYF.